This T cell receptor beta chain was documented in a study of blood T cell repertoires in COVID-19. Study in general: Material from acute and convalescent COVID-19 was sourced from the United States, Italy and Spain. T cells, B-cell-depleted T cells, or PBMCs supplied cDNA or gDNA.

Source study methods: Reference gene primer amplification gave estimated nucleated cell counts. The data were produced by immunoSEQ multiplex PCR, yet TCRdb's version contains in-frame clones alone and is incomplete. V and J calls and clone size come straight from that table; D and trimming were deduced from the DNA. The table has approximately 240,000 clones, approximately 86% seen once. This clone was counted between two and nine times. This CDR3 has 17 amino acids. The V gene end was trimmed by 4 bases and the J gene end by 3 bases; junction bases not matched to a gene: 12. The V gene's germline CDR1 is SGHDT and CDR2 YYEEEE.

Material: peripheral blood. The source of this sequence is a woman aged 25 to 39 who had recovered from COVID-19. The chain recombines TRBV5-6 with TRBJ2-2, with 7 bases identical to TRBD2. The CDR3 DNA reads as TGTGCCAGCAGCCCCGCGCCCGGCCGGGGGGACACCGGGGAGCTGTTTTTT. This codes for CASSPAPGRGDTGELFF.